This entry features one T cell receptor beta chain sequence. Its antigen is unknown. The CDR3 is 14 residues long. Germline V gene sequence: CDR1 SGHRS, CDR2 YFSETQ. Unmatched junction bases numbered 9, after V lost 4 bases and J lost 7 bases. This entry comes from a study of cytomegalovirus exposure and HLA in healthy donors. Study conclusions and caveats: Data from an earlier analysis indicated that most TCR beta V segments were productive either about 87% or about 30% of the time. The likely explanation for a cluster of highly shared sequence variants was sequencing artifact.

With 60 Vbeta and 13 Jbeta primers, the PCR was carried out. Assay used: immunoSEQ multiplex PCR; TCRdb lists only in-frame clones, some missing. The sample lists 150,000 to 180,000 clones, approximately 84% occurring once. Sequencing used PBMCs. This chain uses TRBV5-1 with TRBJ2-7; 9 bases line up with TRBD1. This sequence was found in a woman between 18 and 29 years old in good health and CMV-seronegative. CDR3 sequence reads: CASSATGGVTEQYF. DNA for the CDR3: TGCGCCAGCAGCGCGACAGGGGGGGTTACAGAGCAGTACTTC. The variable domain in full, completed from reference TRBV5-1 and TRBJ2-7, reads KAGVTQTPRYLIKTRGQQVTLSCSPISGHRSVSWYQQTPGQGLQFLFEYFSETQRNKGNFPGRFSGRQFSNSRSEMNVSTLELGDSALYLCASSATGGVTEQYFGPGTRLTVT.